One and the same sample provided the 24 T cell receptor beta chains below, sequenced in a study of vaccination and CD4 T cells after COVID-19. Their specific antigens are unknown. Sequenced with the Oncomine TCR Beta short-read assay was DNA taken from cultured CD4+ T cells. TCRdb redid the calling of the PCR reads with MiXCR, one entry per CDR3 protein. The sample has more than 13,000 distinct CDR3 sequences; roughly a quarter are singletons. Specified treatment: roughly 11-day PBMC culture with coronavirus spike peptide pools or control peptides (ViraFEST assay). Sequenced here: CD4+ T cells from blood, cultured in vitro, sampled after SARS-CoV-2 vaccination. These TCRs come from a human donor who had recovered from COVID-19.

This clonotype has just a few counts. The rearrangement links TRBV27 to TRBJ2-3; 9 nucleotides agree with TRBD1. J lost 3 bases, V lost 6 bases, and 4 bases had no gene match. From germline, CDR1 is MNHEY and CDR2 SMNVEV (reference sequence). The CDR3 spans 14 residues. For the CDR3, the DNA is TGTGCCAGCAGGGGACAGGGCAGAACAGATACGCAGTATTTT. As protein: CASRGQGRTDTQYF.

The V gene is TRBV19, the J gene TRBJ1-2; D unclear. Trimming shortened V by 5 bases and J by 4 bases, and 8 bases separated the two germline ends. CDR1 and CDR2 from the germline V gene are LNHDA and SQIVND (reference sequence). There are 12 residues in the CDR3. As DNA, the CDR3 is TGTGCCAGTAGTTATAGGACCTATGGCTACACCTTC. Translation gives CASSYRTYGYTF.

V and J are TRBV30 and TRBJ2-3; TRBD2 matches at 12 bases. The junction had 2 bases not matched to a gene; V was cut back by 2 bases and J by 2 bases. The CDR3 consists of 15 residues. CDR1 is GTSNPN, CDR2 SVGIG, per germline (reference sequence). Here the CDR3 reads CAWSRLAGVTDTQYF. The CDR3 DNA reads TGTGCCTGGAGTCGACTAGCGGGAGTCACAGATACGCAGTATTTT. Using reference TRBV30 and TRBJ2-3 for the parts outside the CDR3, the full variable domain is SQTIHQWPATLVQPVGSPLSLECTVEGTSNPNLYWYRQAAGRGLQLLFYSVGIGQISSEVPQNLSASRPQDRQFILSSKKLLLSDSGFYLCAWSRLAGVTDTQYFGPGTRLTVL.

The chain is built from TRBV28 and TRBJ2-7, with 7 bases aligning to TRBD2. Germline trimming cut 2 bases from V and 5 bases from J; bases unmatched to any gene: 12. The CDR3 contains 16 residues. Per the germline V gene, CDR1 is MDHEN and CDR2 is SYDVKM. CDR3 loop: CASSLRWGGISHEQYF. CDR3 DNA sequence: TGTGCCAGCAGTTTAAGATGGGGGGGAATATCCCACGAGCAGTACTTC. Full variable domain (outside the CDR3, taken from reference TRBV28 and TRBJ2-7): DVKVTQSSRYLVKRTGEKVFLECVQDMDHENMFWYRQDPGLGLRLIYFSYDVKMKEKGDIPEGYSVSREKKERFSLILESASTNQTSMYLCASSLRWGGISHEQYFGPGTRLTVT.

This clonotype was seen a handful of times. The chain employs TRBV11-3 and TRBJ2-3; tentative D call: TRBD2 (7 bases). Looked up from germline, CDR1 is SGHNT and CDR2 is YENEEA. The ends were cut back, 3 bases at V and 2 bases at J, with 15 bases in the middle. The CDR3 spans 16 residues. CDR3 amino acids: CASSFRGALDTDTQYF. The DNA for the CDR3 is TGTGCCAGCAGCTTTCGGGGGGCCTTAGACACAGATACGCAGTATTTT.

The sample holds a few counts of this clonotype. V is TRBV7-9 and J is TRBJ2-2; TRBD1 aligns across 9 bases. This CDR3 is built from 16 residues. Germline V lookup: CDR1 SEHNR, CDR2 FQNEAQ (reference sequence). The J segment lost 5 bases and the V segment lost 2 bases, leaving 6 bases of the junction unmatched. The CDR3 reads CASSLLQGAGTGELFF. For the CDR3, the DNA is TGTGCCAGCAGCTTATTACAGGGGGCAGGGACCGGGGAGCTGTTTTTT. The variable domain in full, completed from reference TRBV7-9 and TRBJ2-2, reads DTGVSQNPRHKITKRGQNVTFRCDPISEHNRLYWYRQTLGQGPEFLTYFQNEAQLEKSRLLSDRFSAERPKGSFSTLEIQRTEQGDSAMYLCASSLLQGAGTGELFFGEGSRLTVL.

This clonotype was detected only a few times. The V call is TRBV6-1, the J call TRBJ1-6, with D perhaps matching TRBD1 (5 bases). Germline CDR1 and CDR2: MNHNS and SASEGT. The CDR3 loop spans 17 amino acids. Trimming pared 6 bases from V and 2 bases from J, leaving 17 bases between. CDR3 sequence reads: CASSRDGTVTYNSPLHF. The CDR3 nucleotides read TGTGCCAGCAGCCGGGACGGGACGGTGACCTATAATTCACCCCTCCACTTT.

This clonotype was counted a few times. This chain uses TRBV7-2 with TRBJ1-1; D is unresolved. The CDR3 covers 15 residues. V was trimmed by 6 bases and J by 2 bases, leaving 16 bases between them. Germline lookup yields CDR1 SGHTA and CDR2 FQGNSA. The CDR3 nucleotides are TGTGCCAGCAGAGTCTTGGGAACAGACAACACTGAAGCTTTCTTT. Its translation is CASRVLGTDNTEAFF.

This clonotype was picked up a small number of times. The chain links TRBV7-2 to TRBJ2-7; D possibly corresponds to TRBD2 (5 bases). This CDR3 contains 15 residues. The V gene's germline CDR1 is SGHTA and CDR2 FQGNSA. V was trimmed by 3 bases and J by 0 bases, leaving 12 bases between them. The CDR3 DNA reads TGTGCCAGCAGCTTTCGCAGAACTAGCTCCTACGAGCAGTACTTC. As protein: CASSFRRTSSYEQYF.

V is TRBV12-3 or TRBV12-4 and J is TRBJ1-6; no clear D gene. CDR3 length: 15 residues. The V and J ends lost 6 bases and 5 bases respectively, with 14 bases between them. The CDR3 protein is CASRPGTGNNSPLHF. CDR3 DNA sequence: TGTGCCAGCAGACCCGGAACGGGAAATAATTCACCCCTCCACTTT.

This clonotype has just a few counts. The chain joins TRBV6-5 to TRBJ1-2; TRBD1 matches at 8 bases. Germline V gives CDR1 MNHEY, CDR2 SVGAGI. The CDR3 length is 12 residues. The V and J ends lost 4 bases and 8 bases, in that order; junction bases with no gene match: 3. The CDR3 spells CASSSRTGGYTF. The CDR3 bases are TGTGCCAGCAGTTCACGGACAGGGGGCTACACCTTC.

This clonotype showed up just a few times. The V call is TRBV27, the J call TRBJ2-7; 9 positions match TRBD2. Germline V CDR1 and CDR2: MNHEY, SMNVEV (reference sequence). This CDR3 is 14 amino acids long. The V gene end was trimmed by 2 bases and the J gene end by 2 bases; junction bases not matched to a gene: 1. CDR3 sequence (DNA): TGTGCCAGCAGTTTAGCGGGAGGGGCCTACGAGCAGTACTTC. Encoded protein: CASSLAGGAYEQYF.

This clonotype was recorded a few times. The genes are TRBV27 and TRBJ2-6; D possibly corresponds to TRBD2 (5 bases). CDR3 length equals 18 residues. Trimming shortened V by 7 bases and J by 0 bases, and 19 bases separated the two germline ends. From germline, CDR1 is MNHEY and CDR2 SMNVEV (reference sequence). The CDR3 DNA reads TGTGCCAGCACGCTTCGAGCGGACGGATTCTCTGGGGCCAACGTCCTGACTTTC. As protein: CASTLRADGFSGANVLTF.

This clonotype was seen a handful of times. This rearrangement joins TRBV7-2 to TRBJ2-3, with D unclear. Trimming cost V 5 bases and J 7 bases, with 10 bases left between them. Looked up from germline, CDR1 is SGHTA and CDR2 is FQGNSA. The CDR3 runs 12 residues. The CDR3 loop reads CASSHMVNTQYF. CDR3 nucleotides: TGTGCCAGCAGCCATATGGTGAATACGCAGTATTTT.

The rearrangement links TRBV19 to TRBJ2-7; TRBD1 matches 10 bases. The V and J ends lost 5 bases and 2 bases, in that order; junction bases with no gene match: 6. The germline V gene has CDR1 LNHDA and CDR2 SQIVND (reference sequence). The CDR3 contains 15 residues. The chain's CDR3 is CASSSGGTGAYEQYF. In DNA, the CDR3 is TGTGCCAGTAGTTCGGGTGGGACAGGGGCCTACGAGCAGTACTTC.

This clonotype has a handful of counts. V usage is TRBV27 and J usage is TRBJ2-4, with TRBD2 matching 8 bases. Per germline, CDR1 MNHEY and CDR2 SMNVEV (reference sequence). The CDR3 runs to 14 residues. V was pared by 8 bases and J by 5 bases, with 8 bases of the junction left unmatched. The CDR3 DNA follows: TGTGCCAGCCGCGGGGGGAGGTGGCAAAACATTCAGTACTTC. Its protein product is CASRGGRWQNIQYF.

The rearrangement links TRBV4-1 to TRBJ1-2; TRBD1 agrees at 9 bases. After removal of 1 base from V and 5 bases from J, the junction contained 2 bases not matched to a gene. Germline loops: CDR1 MGHRA, CDR2 YSYEKL. CDR3 length: 14 amino acids. The CDR3 nucleotides read TGCGCCAGCAGCCAAGCCGGGACAGGGTATGGCTACACCTTC. This gives the protein CASSQAGTGYGYTF.

This clonotype turned up a few times. This rearrangement joins TRBV12-3 or TRBV12-4 to TRBJ1-3; no clear D gene. CDR3 length equals 15 residues. V gave up 1 base and J gave up 4 bases, with 11 bases separating them. The CDR3 protein is CASSLGLQEGNTIYF. For the CDR3, the DNA is TGTGCCAGCAGTTTAGGGCTTCAGGAAGGAAACACCATATATTTT.

This clonotype has just a few counts. V and J are TRBV6-1 and TRBJ1-1; a weak D match, TRBD1 (5 bases). CDR1 and CDR2 from the germline V gene are MNHNS and SASEGT. The CDR3 runs to 12 residues. V gave up 8 bases and J gave up 11 bases, with 18 bases separating them. The CDR3 loop is CASANRLIHAFF. In DNA, the CDR3 is TGTGCCAGCGCTAACAGGCTTATTCACGCTTTCTTT.

This sequence joins TRBV19 and TRBJ2-7; TRBD1 is a possible D gene (5 bases). Germline V gene data show CDR1 as LNHDA and CDR2 as SQIVND (reference sequence). Trimming stripped 3 bases from V and 5 bases from J, with 17 bases between. CDR3 length: 15 residues. The CDR3 DNA reads TGTGCCAGTAGTATCGGGCAGGGAAGGAAGAACGAGCAGTACTTC. Protein sequence: CASSIGQGRKNEQYF.

Note on this clonotype: One end of the junction does not line up with germline, which may come from a read error. This chain links TRBV11-3 with TRBJ1-2; D is unclear. Germline loops: CDR1 SGHNT, CDR2 YENEEA. The CDR3 is made up of 11 amino acids. The CDR3 nucleotides are TGTGCCAGCAGCTTAGATGGGCGGATTTCCTTC. Protein: CASSLDGRISF.

This chain connects TRBV29-1 to TRBJ1-5, with no clear D. The CDR3 extends over 15 amino acids. Germline lookup yields CDR1 SQVTM and CDR2 ANQGSEA. The ends were cut back, 6 bases at V and 2 bases at J, with 17 bases in the middle. The CDR3 sequence: CSVADGFLGNQPQHF. CDR3 in DNA: TGCAGCGTCGCAGACGGGTTTTTGGGCAATCAGCCCCAGCATTTT.

The rearrangement uses TRBV4-3 and TRBJ2-5; a weak D match, TRBD2 (7 bases). The CDR3 length is 17 residues. Per the germline V gene, CDR1 is LGHNA and CDR2 is YSLEER. V shed 0 bases and J shed 7 bases, with 21 bases lying between them. CDR3 DNA sequence: TGCGCCAGCAGCCAAGATGACGGCGGGGGCGACTTGGGGACCCAGTACTTC. Protein sequence: CASSQDDGGGDLGTQYF.

The chain has TRBV4-3 and TRBJ2-7, with 14 bases fitting TRBD2. CDR1 is LGHNA and CDR2 is YSLEER in the germline V gene. The CDR3 is 16 residues long. Trimming at V came to 1 base and at J to 4 bases, leaving 3 bases not matched to a gene. The CDR3 coding sequence is TGCGCCAGCAGCCAAGCTGGGACTAGCGGGAGTTACGAGCAGTACTTC. It translates to CASSQAGTSGSYEQYF.